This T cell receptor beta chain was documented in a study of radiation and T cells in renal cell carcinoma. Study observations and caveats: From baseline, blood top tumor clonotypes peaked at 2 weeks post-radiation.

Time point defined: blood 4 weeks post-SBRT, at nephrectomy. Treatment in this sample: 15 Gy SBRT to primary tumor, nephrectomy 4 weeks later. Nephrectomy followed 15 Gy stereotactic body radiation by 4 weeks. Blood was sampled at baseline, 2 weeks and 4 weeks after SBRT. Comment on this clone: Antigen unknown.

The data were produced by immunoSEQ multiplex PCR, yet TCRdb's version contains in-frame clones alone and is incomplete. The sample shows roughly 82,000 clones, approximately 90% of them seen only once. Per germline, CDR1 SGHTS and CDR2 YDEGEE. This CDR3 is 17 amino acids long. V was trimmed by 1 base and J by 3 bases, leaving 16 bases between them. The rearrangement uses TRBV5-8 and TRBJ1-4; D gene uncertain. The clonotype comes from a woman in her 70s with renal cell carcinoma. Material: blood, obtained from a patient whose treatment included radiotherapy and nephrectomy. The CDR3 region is CASSLSYAGGPNEKLFF. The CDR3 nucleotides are TGTGCCAGCAGCTTGTCTTATGCGGGAGGTCCTAATGAAAAACTGTTTTTT.